A single sample is the source of the 28 T cell receptor beta chains below, sequenced in a study of Graves' ophthalmopathy and Graves' hyperthyroidism (dated by TCRdb to about 2018). TCRdb records Illumina HiSeq 2000 as the sequencer. TCR beta CDR3 regions were amplified from RNA transcripts for repertoire sequencing. The first round was an RT-PCR using HTBI primers with the Qiagen OneStep RT-PCR kit, and this first round was followed by a second-round multiplex PCR, then size selection and purification. TCRdb cleaned the public reads at Q25 with fastp, built clones with MiXCR and kept in-frame beta chains. Rows with a matching CDR3 protein are joined into one entry that keeps the most common DNA and genes. The sample records more than 1,000,000 distinct CDR3 sequences, less than 45% of which are singletons. Around 10% of the sample lies in the top ten. The sample consisted of peripheral blood or thyroid tissue (not recorded which). Receptors originate from an adult man with Graves' hyperthyroidism.

The chain carries TRBV3-1 and TRBJ1-4; the match to TRBD1 covers 9 bases. Germline CDR1 and CDR2: LGHDT and YNNKEL (reference sequence). This CDR3 has 15 residues. The J segment lost 8 bases and the V segment lost 0 bases, leaving 4 bases of the junction unmatched. The CDR3 here is CASSQEDRGGEKLFF. CDR3 DNA: TGTGCCAGCAGCCAAGAGGACAGGGGTGGGGAAAAACTGTTTTTT.

This clonotype was recorded many times. The CDR3 bases are TGTGCCAGCAGCTTGTGGCAGGGGGCCAACTATGGCTACACCTTC. Its translation is CASSLWQGANYGYTF. V and J are TRBV7-6 and TRBJ1-2; TRBD1 agrees at 8 bases. Trimming cost V 3 bases and J 2 bases; bases outside gene matches: 5. The CDR3 has 15 residues. Germline-derived CDR1 and CDR2 are SGHVS and FNYEAQ.

This clonotype came up many times. The genes are TRBV7-2 and TRBJ1-4; a possible D gene is TRBD1 (6 bases). CDR3 length equals 17 residues. V lost 5 bases to trimming and J lost 0 bases, with 16 bases between them. CDR1 and CDR2 (germline): SGHTA, FQGNSA. This chain's CDR3 is CASSRGGQTATNEKLFF. The CDR3 region has the DNA TGTGCCAGCAGCCGCGGTGGACAGACTGCAACTAATGAAAAACTGTTTTTT. Drawing the rest from reference TRBV7-2 and TRBJ1-4, the complete variable domain is GAGVSQSPSNKVTEKGKDVELRCDPISGHTALYWYRQSLGQGLEFLIYFQGNSAPDKSGLPSDRFSAERTGGSVSTLTIQRTQQEDSAVYLCASSRGGQTATNEKLFFGSGTQLSVL.

This clonotype was seen a handful of times. The gene calls are TRBV10-3 and TRBJ1-3; 8 bases align to TRBD1. The V and J ends lost 10 bases and 1 base, in that order; junction bases with no gene match: 6. This CDR3 comprises 14 residues. Germline V gene lookup returns CDR1 ENHRY and CDR2 SYGVKD. The CDR3 region is CATGQGRSGNTIYF. Written as DNA, the CDR3 is TGTGCCACAGGACAGGGCCGATCTGGAAACACCATATATTTT.

J is TRBJ2-5 and V is TRBV20-1; 8 bases align to TRBD2. Germline V gene data show CDR1 as DFQATT and CDR2 as SNEGSKA (reference sequence). The CDR3 runs 13 residues. V gave up 5 bases and J gave up 5 bases; unmatched junction bases: 7. CDR3 coding DNA: TGCAGTGCTCACCTAGCGGGCCTGGAGACCCAGTACTTC. This encodes CSAHLAGLETQYF.

This clonotype was counted many times. The chain links TRBV5-1 to TRBJ1-6; no clear D. Germline lookup yields CDR1 SGHRS and CDR2 YFSETQ. The CDR3 has 15 residues. The V and J ends lost 1 base and 6 bases respectively, with 11 bases between them. The CDR3 loop reads CASSLSLPINSPLHF. The CDR3 DNA reads as TGCGCCAGCAGCTTGTCTTTGCCCATTAATTCACCCCTCCACTTT.

The V gene is TRBV10-3, the J gene TRBJ1-6, with D possibly TRBD1 on 5 matching bases. The V gene lost 4 bases and the J gene lost 10 bases, with 14 bases spanning the gap. Germline assignment: CDR1 ENHRY and CDR2 SYGVKD. The CDR3 runs 14 residues. The CDR3 bases are TGTGCCATCAGTGCGCGGGACTTCGGGTCACCCCTCCACTTT. Protein product: CAISARDFGSPLHF.

This clonotype came up a few times. The V gene is TRBV7-9, the J gene TRBJ2-7; a possible D gene is TRBD1 (7 bases). V dropped 6 bases and J dropped 5 bases, with 17 bases sitting between them. The CDR3 sequence is 14 residues long. The germline gives CDR1 SEHNR, CDR2 FQNEAQ (reference sequence). CDR3 nucleotides: TGTGCCAGCAGGGCAGGGGGAGGAGCTGACGAGCAGTACTTC. The encoded protein is CASRAGGGADEQYF.

The chain combines TRBV5-1 with TRBJ1-2, with D perhaps TRBD1 (6 bases). The germline gives CDR1 SGHRS, CDR2 YFSETQ. The CDR3 has 15 residues. Trimming left V 1 base short and J 5 bases short, with 15 bases between. CDR3 in amino acids: CASSLSPTGSYGYTF. CDR3 coding DNA: TGCGCCAGCAGCTTGAGTCCGACAGGCTCATATGGCTACACCTTC.

In this sample, this clonotype turned up a few times. The chain couples TRBV20-1 to TRBJ2-7; possibly TRBD1 for D (6 bases). Germline V CDR1 and CDR2: DFQATT, SNEGSKA (reference sequence). The CDR3 is made up of 13 amino acids. V was shortened by 3 bases and J by 0 bases, with 9 bases between the two germline ends. This CDR3 is CSARRTVSYEQYF. CDR3 DNA: TGCAGTGCTAGGCGGACAGTCTCCTACGAGCAGTACTTC.

This clonotype was picked up many times. This chain joins TRBV7-9 and TRBJ2-7; D unresolved. This CDR3 comprises 14 residues. Trimming cost V 3 bases and J 5 bases, with 14 bases left between them. Germline lookup yields CDR1 SEHNR and CDR2 FQNEAQ (reference sequence). CDR3 region: CASSFSVGMDEQYF. CDR3 nucleotides: TGTGCCAGCAGCTTTTCCGTGGGGATGGACGAGCAGTACTTC.

This clonotype was seen at least ten times. This chain connects TRBV7-2 to TRBJ2-7, with 7 bases that match TRBD2. The CDR3 loop spans 14 amino acids. Trimming took 7 bases from V and 4 from J; bases not matched to a gene: 10. CDR1 SGHTA and CDR2 FQGNSA come from the germline V gene. The CDR3 region is CASTYSTGGYEQYF. Here the CDR3 DNA reads TGTGCCAGCACCTACTCTACGGGAGGTTACGAGCAGTACTTC. Supplemented by reference TRBV7-2 and TRBJ2-7, the full variable domain reads GAGVSQSPSNKVTEKGKDVELRCDPISGHTALYWYRQSLGQGLEFLIYFQGNSAPDKSGLPSDRFSAERTGGSVSTLTIQRTQQEDSAVYLCASTYSTGGYEQYFGPGTRLTVT.

In its sample, this clonotype was seen a few times. The chain uses TRBV19 and TRBJ2-7, with TRBD1 matching over 10 bases. CDR1 LNHDA and CDR2 SQIVND come from the germline V gene (reference sequence). This CDR3 spans 16 amino acids. V was clipped by 4 bases and J by 3 bases; unmatched bases: 9. The CDR3 DNA is TGTGCCAGTAGTAGGACATCCGGGACAGGGGTCTACGAGCAGTACTTC. This gives the protein CASSRTSGTGVYEQYF.

The J gene is TRBJ2-5, the V gene TRBV24-1; TRBD2 agrees at 8 bases. Germline loops: CDR1 KGHDR, CDR2 SFDVKD. This CDR3 is 16 amino acids long. The junction had 10 bases not matched to a gene; V was cut back by 4 bases and J by 4 bases. The CDR3 bases are TGTGCCACCAGTGAATCTTTAGCGGGATTGGGAGAGACCCAGTACTTC. Encoded protein: CATSESLAGLGETQYF.

This clonotype appeared many times. An end of the junction differs from the germline gene, which may be a read error. The chain employs TRBV10-2 and TRBJ2-7; 7 bases agree with TRBD2. CDR1 is WSHSY and CDR2 is SAAADI in the germline V gene. CDR3 length equals 15 residues. Written as DNA, the CDR3 is TGTGCCAGCAGCCCTCGGGAAGCGGGGTTTAACGAGCAGTACTTC. Protein product: CASSPREAGFNEQYF.

The rearrangement uses TRBV29-1 and TRBJ2-5, with D possibly being TRBD2 (6 bases). CDR1 SQVTM and CDR2 ANQGSEA come from the germline V gene. The CDR3 spans 14 residues. Trimming took 8 bases from V and 4 from J, leaving 20 bases between them. DNA for the CDR3: TGCAGCATTCCCCCCTCGCTAGCGCGAGAGACCCAGTACTTC. Its protein product is CSIPPSLARETQYF.

This clonotype was seen repeatedly, ten times or more. The chain has TRBV10-3 and TRBJ1-5, with D maybe TRBD1 (6 bases). V lost 2 bases and J 5 bases, leaving 7 bases between the germline ends. Germline V gene sequence: CDR1 ENHRY, CDR2 SYGVKD. The CDR3 totals 13 residues. Here the CDR3 DNA reads TGTGCCATCAGTGAGAACAGGGATCAGCCCCAGCATTTT. Its translation is CAISENRDQPQHF.

The V gene is TRBV10-3, the J gene TRBJ2-7; 14 bases fit TRBD2. J lost 6 bases, V lost 2 bases, and 6 bases had no gene match. The CDR3 consists of 16 residues. Germline assignment: CDR1 ENHRY and CDR2 SYGVKD. The CDR3 sequence: CAISEPGTSGSVEQYF. The DNA for the CDR3 is TGTGCCATCAGTGAGCCGGGGACTAGCGGGAGTGTCGAGCAGTACTTC.

V usage is TRBV13 and J usage is TRBJ2-7; 15 nucleotides line up with TRBD2. V was pared by 4 bases and J by 3 bases, with 4 bases of the junction left unmatched. Germline assignment: CDR1 PRHDT and CDR2 FYEKMQ (reference sequence). There are 16 residues in the CDR3. The CDR3 coding sequence is TGTGCCAGCAGCTCTGGGACTAGCGGGAGGCTCTACGAGCAGTACTTC. Translated: CASSSGTSGRLYEQYF.

This rearrangement joins TRBV27 to TRBJ2-7, with D maybe TRBD1 (6 bases). V lost 3 bases, J lost 1 base, and 13 bases lay in between. In germline, CDR1 is MNHEY, CDR2 SMNVEV (reference sequence). This CDR3 contains 15 residues. The CDR3 nucleotides are TGTGCCAGCAGTTTCCAGGCAGGGGCATCCTACGAGCAGTACTTC. This codes for CASSFQAGASYEQYF.

In its sample, this clonotype was seen many times. The rearrangement links TRBV15 to TRBJ2-7; maybe TRBD1 (5 bases). Looked up from germline, CDR1 is LNHNV and CDR2 is YYDKDF (reference sequence). Trimming pared 0 bases from V and 4 bases from J, leaving 10 bases between. The CDR3 consists of 14 residues. The CDR3 loop is CATSRDMGRYEQYF. CDR3 coding DNA: TGTGCCACCAGCAGAGATATGGGGCGATACGAGCAGTACTTC.

To note about this clonotype: Relative to the germline gene, one junction end is altered; a read error may explain this. The chain recombines TRBV10-2 with TRBJ2-7; 9 positions agree with TRBD2. The CDR3 contains 14 residues. CDR1 and CDR2 from the germline V gene are WSHSY and SAAADI. CDR3 amino acids: CASRPILAGNEQYF. The CDR3 DNA reads as TGTGCCAGCCGACCGATACTAGCGGGTAACGAGCAGTACTTC.

The V call is TRBV4-3, the J call TRBJ2-7; the match to TRBD1 covers 7 bases. Per germline, CDR1 LGHNA and CDR2 YSLEER. V lost 1 base to trimming and J lost 3 bases; unmatched junction nucleotides: 3. CDR3 length equals 14 residues. This CDR3 is CASSQVDRDYEQYF. CDR3 in DNA: TGCGCCAGCAGCCAAGTAGACAGGGACTACGAGCAGTACTTC.

This clonotype was observed at least ten times. In nucleotides, the CDR3 is TGCAGCGTTGCGAGGGACCCGAACACTGAAGCTTTCTTT. It yields the protein CSVARDPNTEAFF. This sequence joins TRBV29-1 and TRBJ1-1; D perhaps matches TRBD1 (5 bases). Germline CDR1 is SQVTM and CDR2 is ANQGSEA. The length of the CDR3 is 13 residues. The ends were cut back, 4 bases at V and 1 base at J, with 10 bases in the middle.

This clonotype occurred many times. The chain is built from TRBV7-2 and TRBJ1-4, with no clear D. CDR3 length equals 16 residues. Germline CDR1 is SGHTA and CDR2 is FQGNSA. Trimming took off 1 base at V and 3 bases at J, with 12 bases between the two ends. CDR3 sequence: CASSLVWASPNEKLFF. CDR3 bases: TGTGCCAGCAGCTTAGTGTGGGCCTCACCTAATGAAAAACTGTTTTTT.

V and J are TRBV25-1 and TRBJ1-4; 8 bases map to TRBD1. V lost 1 base and J lost 6; bases outside the gene matches: 7. Per germline, CDR1 MGHDK and CDR2 SYGVNS. This CDR3 contains 16 residues. Here the CDR3 reads CASSEWVGTGYEKLFF. For the CDR3, the DNA is TGTGCCAGCAGTGAATGGGTAGGGACAGGATATGAAAAACTGTTTTTT. The whole variable domain, remainder taken from reference TRBV25-1 and TRBJ1-4, is EADIYQTPRYLVIGTGKKITLECSQTMGHDKMYWYQQDPGMELHLIHYSYGVNSTEKGDLSSESTVSRIRTEHFPLTLESARPSHTSQYLCASSEWVGTGYEKLFFGSGTQLSVL.

This clonotype was observed many times. The chain recombines TRBV7-9 with TRBJ1-6, with D hard to call. CDR1 is SEHNR and CDR2 is FQNEAQ in the germline V gene (reference sequence). The CDR3 has 13 residues. V gave up 1 base and J gave up 8 bases, with 6 bases separating them. The CDR3 DNA is TGTGCCAGCAGCTTAGACGGGGATTCACCCCTCCACTTT. This translates into CASSLDGDSPLHF.

This clonotype came up many times. The chain recombines TRBV19 with TRBJ2-7; D is tentatively TRBD1 or TRBD2 (5 bases each). The length of the CDR3 is 12 residues. Between the trimmed V and J ends, which lost 6 bases and 2 bases, there was a span of 8 bases. Germline V gives CDR1 LNHDA, CDR2 SQIVND (reference sequence). The CDR3 spells CASSGAPYEQYF. Here the CDR3 DNA reads TGTGCCAGTAGCGGGGCCCCCTACGAGCAGTACTTC.